The 19 T cell receptor beta chains reported below all come from one sample, sequenced in a study of blood T cells in healthy people across ages. A sample-barcoded 5' primer and a J-beta primer mix were used in a second PCR of roughly 7 to 12 cycles. One entry per CDR3 protein results from TCRdb running MiXCR on the 5' RACE reads. The data hold 650,000 to 700,000 distinct CDR3 sequences, with around 52% observed a single time. Sequencing used blood. These receptors were obtained from a woman at least 80 years old in good health.

The chain combines TRBV7-3 with TRBJ1-1; possibly TRBD1 for D (5 bases). The CDR3 totals 14 residues. Trimming shortened V by 2 bases and J by 3 bases, and 10 bases separated the two germline ends. CDR1 and CDR2 (germline): SGHTA, FQGTGA. CDR3 sequence: CASSLGDQYTEAFF. The DNA for the CDR3 is TGTGCCAGCAGCTTAGGGGACCAGTACACTGAAGCTTTCTTT.

Concerning this clonotype: A read error is possible here, since a much larger clone lies one base away. This sequence joins TRBV15 and TRBJ2-3, with 10 nucleotides matching TRBD2. This CDR3 is built from 15 residues. From germline, CDR1 is LNHNV and CDR2 YYDKDF (reference sequence). CDR3 in DNA: TGTGTCACCAGCAGCCTAGCGGGGGGCACAGATACGCAGTATTTT. Protein product: CVTSSLAGGTDTQYF.

The chain joins TRBV24-1 to TRBJ1-1, with no clear D. This CDR3 is built from 15 residues. In germline, CDR1 is KGHDR, CDR2 SFDVKD. Trimming cost V 7 bases and J 0 bases, with 14 bases left between them. The CDR3 DNA reads TGTGCCACCAGACAGAGCGGTTTCATGAACACTGAAGCTTTCTTT. Protein product: CATRQSGFMNTEAFF.

This clonotype came up once. The J gene is TRBJ2-5, the V gene TRBV7-2; TRBD1 might be the D (5 bases). CDR3 length: 16 residues. V was cut by 1 base and J by 11 bases, with 23 bases left in between. Germline V lookup: CDR1 SGHTA, CDR2 FQGNSA. The CDR3 nucleotides read TGTGCCAGCAGCTTAGGGGCAGGGTGGAAAAGCAATGAGCAGTACTTC. Amino acid sequence: CASSLGAGWKSNEQYF.

Ten or more counts support this clonotype. This chain connects TRBV20-1 to TRBJ2-3; weak D call: TRBD1 (5 bases). The germline gives CDR1 DFQATT, CDR2 SNEGSKA (reference sequence). Trimming took off 2 bases at V and 1 base at J, with 19 bases between the two ends. CDR3 size: 17 residues. CDR3: CSARKGTRVVRTDTQYF. The CDR3, as DNA: TGCAGTGCTAGAAAGGGCACCAGGGTCGTTCGCACAGATACGCAGTATTTT.

The CDR3 is CASSSPQGPYNEQFF. Written as DNA, the CDR3 is TGTGCCAGCAGCTCCCCTCAGGGCCCCTACAATGAGCAGTTCTTC. This chain connects TRBV21-1 to TRBJ2-1; TRBD1 reflects the table's D call only, with no check against the DNA. TRBV21-1 is given as a pseudogene. The CDR3 covers 15 residues.

The chain uses TRBV6-5 and TRBJ1-1, with a tentative D call TRBD1 (5 bases). V lost 11 bases and J 4 bases, leaving 17 bases between the germline ends. The CDR3 is 13 residues long. CDR1 and CDR2 from the germline V gene are MNHEY and SVGAGI. The CDR3 DNA is TGTGCCGGCAATTATTGGAGGGGCACTGAAGCTTTCTTT. This encodes CAGNYWRGTEAFF.

V gene TRBV20-1 combines with J gene TRBJ1-4; unclear D gene. Looked up from germline, CDR1 is DFQATT and CDR2 is SNEGSKA (reference sequence). Trimming left V 0 bases short and J 0 bases short, with 11 bases between. The CDR3 extends over 16 amino acids. This CDR3 is CSAREGRPATNEKLFF. The DNA of the CDR3 is TGCAGTGCTAGAGAGGGCAGGCCAGCAACTAATGAAAAACTGTTTTTT.

This clonotype has just a few counts. V and J are TRBV10-3 and TRBJ1-1; weak D call: TRBD1 (6 bases). Trimming shortened V by 0 bases and J by 1 base, and 9 bases separated the two germline ends. The CDR3 covers 15 residues. Per germline, CDR1 ENHRY and CDR2 SYGVKD. In nucleotides, the CDR3 is TGTGCCATCAGTGAGTCCAGGGGATGGAACACTGAAGCTTTCTTT. Protein: CAISESRGWNTEAFF.

Comment on this clonotype: A much larger clone lies one base from this, so it may be a read error. The chain couples TRBV9 to TRBJ2-5, with D maybe TRBD2 (5 bases). The germline V gene encodes CDR1 SGDLS and CDR2 YYNGEE. The CDR3 sequence is 14 residues long. CDR3 protein: CASSVAGYQGTQYF. As DNA, the CDR3 is TGTGCCAGCAGCGTAGCGGGATACCAAGGGACCCAGTACTTC. The full variable domain, its missing parts supplied by reference TRBV9 and TRBJ2-5, is DSGVTQTPKHLITATGQRVTLRCSPRSGDLSVYWYQQSLDQGLQFLIQYYNGEERAKGNILERFSAQQFPDLHSELNLSSLELGDSALYFCASSVAGYQGTQYFGPGTRLLVL.

This clonotype was detected ten times or more. In nucleotides, the CDR3 is TGCAGTGCTAGATCTGCCTTGGGGCAGGGGGACTATGGCTACACCTTC. Protein sequence: CSARSALGQGDYGYTF. This chain joins TRBV20-1 and TRBJ1-2; 7 nucleotides align to TRBD1. Germline V CDR1 and CDR2: DFQATT, SNEGSKA (reference sequence). The trim removed 2 bases at V and 3 bases at J, leaving 12 bases unmatched. The CDR3 has 16 amino acids.

The chain recombines TRBV25-1 with TRBJ1-6, with a possible D match to TRBD1 (6 bases). V was cut by 4 bases and J by 13 bases, with 14 bases left in between. This CDR3 is built from 13 residues. Germline V CDR1 and CDR2: MGHDK, SYGVNS. The CDR3 protein is CASSARGQGPLHF. The CDR3 coding sequence is TGTGCCAGCAGTGCGCGGGGCCAGGGGCCCCTCCACTTT.

This chain joins TRBV7-8 and TRBJ2-3; D possibly corresponds to TRBD2 (5 bases). Looked up from germline, CDR1 is SGHVS and CDR2 is FQNEAQ. The CDR3 is made up of 15 amino acids. Between the trimmed V and J ends, which lost 5 bases and 4 bases, there was a span of 16 bases. The CDR3 is CASSTWTDLPDTQYF. The CDR3 bases are TGTGCCAGCAGCACGTGGACTGACCTTCCAGATACGCAGTATTTT.

The chain employs TRBV2 and TRBJ1-2; D ambiguous. V was trimmed by 2 bases and J by 6 bases, leaving 13 bases between them. Germline CDR1 is SNHLY and CDR2 is FYNNEI. CDR3 length: 14 amino acids. The DNA for the CDR3 is TGTGCCAGCAGTGAAAATTGGAATCTTGATGGCTACACCTTC. Residues: CASSENWNLDGYTF. Variable domain in full (rest from reference TRBV2 and TRBJ1-2): EPEVTQTPSHQVTQMGQEVILRCVPISNHLYFYWYRQILGQKVEFLVSFYNNEISEKSEIFDDQFSVERPDGSNFTLKIRSTKLEDSAMYFCASSENWNLDGYTFGSGTRLTVV.

This clonotype was recorded at least ten times. This chain uses TRBV5-1 with TRBJ2-3, with TRBD1 matching over 10 bases. J gave up 4 bases and V 0 bases, and 5 bases lay outside the gene matches. Germline CDR1 and CDR2: SGHRS and YFSETQ. This CDR3 is 16 amino acids long. As DNA, the CDR3 is TGCGCCAGCAGCTTGGGACCCGGACAGGGGGCAGATACGCAGTATTTT. Translating gives CASSLGPGQGADTQYF.

V usage is TRBV20-1 and J usage is TRBJ2-4; TRBD1 might be the D (6 bases). The better agreement between TRBJ2-5 and the DNA end casts doubt on the J call. Germline CDR1 DFQATT, CDR2 SNEGSKA (reference sequence). CDR3 length equals 14 residues. CDR3 coding DNA: TGCAGCCTACGCCCCACAGGGTTAGGAGAGACCCAGTACTTC. This sequence encodes CSLRPTGLGETQYF.

This clonotype has at least ten counts. The rearrangement joins TRBV5-1 to TRBJ2-1; TRBD1 matches 10 bases. This CDR3 has 15 amino acids. Germline V CDR1 and CDR2: SGHRS, YFSETQ. V shed 7 bases and J 6 bases; nucleotides not matched to a gene: 10. CDR3 coding DNA: TGCGCCAGCGCCCTCGGGACAGGGGTAGGCAATGAGCAGTTCTTC. It codes for CASALGTGVGNEQFF. The variable domain in full, with the rest retrieved from reference TRBV5-1 and TRBJ2-1, is KAGVTQTPRYLIKTRGQQVTLSCSPISGHRSVSWYQQTPGQGLQFLFEYFSETQRNKGNFPGRFSGRQFSNSRSEMNVSTLELGDSALYLCASALGTGVGNEQFFGPGTRLTVL.

On this clonotype itself: A much more abundant neighbour one base away suggests this may be a read error. This CDR3 reads CSAPGAGGLGDTQYF. The CDR3, as DNA: TGCAGTGCCCCGGGAGCGGGGGGCCTTGGAGATACGCAGTATTTT. The chain carries TRBV20-1 and TRBJ2-3; TRBD2 matches 9 bases. Per the germline V gene, CDR1 is DFQATT and CDR2 is SNEGSKA (reference sequence). The V and J ends lost 6 bases and 5 bases, in that order; junction bases with no gene match: 12. The CDR3 sequence is 15 residues long.

This clonotype turned up a few times. The V and J genes are TRBV7-8 and TRBJ2-1, with D hard to call. The DNA end is a closer match to TRBJ2-7, so the J assignment may be wrong. Per germline, CDR1 SGHVS and CDR2 FQNEAQ. The CDR3 is made up of 14 amino acids. This CDR3 reads CASSQLFGYNEQYF. The CDR3 coding sequence is TGTGCCAGCAGCCAACTATTCGGCTACAATGAGCAGTACTTC.